Described below is a single TCR beta chain sequence and its context. The antigen is unknown. The PCR had 60 Vbeta and 13 Jbeta primers. Some clones are missing from TCRdb's copy, which holds only in-frame ones; the method was immunoSEQ multiplex PCR. The repertoire includes approximately 100,000 clones, around two thirds of them detected once, and 3.9% sits in the top ten. This sample is drawn from a study of cytomegalovirus exposure and HLA in healthy donors. For the study at large: The roughly 100 million unique TCR beta sequences, from around 200 million T cells, were found by an earlier analysis.

Study-wide points: Reportedly, diagnosis of cytomegalovirus status by the classifier showed high specificity and sensitivity. Trimming of TCR beta V- and J-genes showed a link, identified in a later analysis, to a missense DCLRE1C variant.

Trimming left V 4 bases short and J 8 bases short, with 9 bases between. This CDR3 contains 13 residues. In germline, CDR1 is MNHEY, CDR2 SVGAGI. The chain uses TRBV6-5 and TRBJ1-6; D call uncertain. This receptor was obtained from a man aged 25-40 years in good health and CMV-seronegative. The sample taken for sequencing was PBMCs. CDR3 bases: TGTGCCAGCAGTTTGGCTTCCTATTCACCCCTCCACTTT. The encoded protein is CASSLASYSPLHF.